This note documents a single T cell receptor beta chain sequence. Germline CDR1 and CDR2: SQVTM and ANQGSEA. The CDR3 extends over 15 amino acids. The trim removed 2 bases at V and 9 bases at J, leaving 11 bases unmatched. The sample is drawn from a study of blood T cell repertoires in COVID-19. Study in general: The analysed material was cDNA or gDNA that came from T cells, B-cell-depleted T cells, or PBMCs.

Profiling relied on immunoSEQ multiplex PCR, and the TCRdb table lists in-frame clones only, not all of them. The sample lists some 220,000 clones; about 88% were seen once. The specimen was PBMCs or T cells enriched from blood (not recorded which). This TCR derives from a woman aged 30 to 39 who had recovered from COVID-19. The chain has TRBV29-1 and TRBJ1-1; TRBD1 aligns across 11 bases. This CDR3 is CSVELDRGRVAQAFF. As DNA, the CDR3 is TGCAGCGTTGAACTGGACAGGGGGCGCGTAGCACAAGCTTTCTTT.